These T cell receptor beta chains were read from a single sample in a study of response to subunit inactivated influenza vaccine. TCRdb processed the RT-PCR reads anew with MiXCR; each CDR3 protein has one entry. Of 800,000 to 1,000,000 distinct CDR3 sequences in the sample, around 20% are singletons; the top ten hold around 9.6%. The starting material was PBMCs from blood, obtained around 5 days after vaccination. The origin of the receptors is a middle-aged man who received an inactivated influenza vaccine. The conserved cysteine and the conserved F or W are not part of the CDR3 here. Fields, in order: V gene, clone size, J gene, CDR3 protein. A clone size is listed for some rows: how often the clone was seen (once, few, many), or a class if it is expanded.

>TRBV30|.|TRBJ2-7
AWSVTGFGEQY
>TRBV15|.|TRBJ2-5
ATRRGGSQETQY
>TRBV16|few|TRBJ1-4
ASSPRREKLF
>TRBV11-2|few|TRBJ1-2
ASSLGTGGLYGYT
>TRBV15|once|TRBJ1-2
AASRDKDREGGYT
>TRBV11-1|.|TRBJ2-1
ASSFGRSGAKIANEQF
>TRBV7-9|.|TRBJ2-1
ASSLITPGNEQF
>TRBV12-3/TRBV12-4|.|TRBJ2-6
ASKPRQSSGANVLT
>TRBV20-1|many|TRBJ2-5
SARPFRQGATETQY
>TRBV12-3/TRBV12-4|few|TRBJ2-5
ASSLGWKKTQY
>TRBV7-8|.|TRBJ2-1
ASSHNRASQF
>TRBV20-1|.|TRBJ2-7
SARKYVGVEASYEQY
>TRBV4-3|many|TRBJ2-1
ASSQGRNNEQF
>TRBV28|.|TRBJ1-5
ASSPTHGSNQPQH
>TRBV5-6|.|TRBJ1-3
ASSSSGYSGNTIY